The rows below give T cell receptor beta chains drawn from one sample of a study of T cell responses to AZD1222 COVID-19 vaccine. Libraries were prepared by immunoSEQ multiplex PCR; TCRdb keeps only in-frame clonotypes and omits some of them. The sample has about 150,000 clones; 80% to 95% are singletons. Sequencing was performed on peripheral blood, taken on day 0 of AZD1222 vaccination. The receptors shown here come from an adult in good health. Each CDR3 is given with its conserved first and last residue. The D gene is left open where the match is weak. The size of a clone is reported for some rows only, either as once, few or many, or as a class for expanded clones.

v_gene,d_gene,abundance,j_gene,CDR3aa,CDR3nt
TRBV19,NA,NA,TRBJ1-1,CASRGWGRVGTEAFF,TGTGCCAGTAGAGGGTGGGGCAGGGTTGGCACTGAAGCTTTCTTT
TRBV10-3,TRBD2,NA,TRBJ2-1,CAISERGGGANEQFF,TGTGCCATCAGTGAGAGAGGCGGGGGGGCGAATGAGCAGTTCTTC
TRBV4-2,TRBD2,NA,TRBJ2-1,CASSQDLLAGDYNEQFF,TGTGCCAGCAGCCAAGATTTACTAGCGGGGGACTACAATGAGCAGTTCTTC
TRBV18,TRBD1,NA,TRBJ1-6,CASSRDRVESSPLHF,TGTGCCAGCTCAAGAGACAGGGTGGAGAGTTCACCCCTCCACTTT
TRBV2,TRBD2,NA,TRBJ2-1,CASSEKRTRGGNEQFF,TGTGCCAGCAGTGAAAAGAGGACTAGGGGCGGCAATGAGCAGTTCTTC
TRBV3-1/TRBV3-2,NA,once,TRBJ1-3,CASSQNREAGNTIYF,TGTGCCAGCAGCCAAAACCGGGAAGCTGGAAACACCATATATTTT
TRBV19,NA,NA,TRBJ2-7,CASKVKGGTYEQYF,TGTGCCAGTAAAGTTAAGGGTGGCACCTACGAGCAGTACTTC
TRBV18,TRBD1,NA,TRBJ2-7,CASSPFWTGALRTYEQYF,TGTGCCAGCTCACCCTTCTGGACAGGGGCCTTAAGAACATACGAGCAGTACTTC
TRBV11-3,NA,NA,TRBJ2-1,CASSLDGDEQFF,TGTGCCAGCAGCTTAGACGGTGATGAGCAGTTCTTC
TRBV30,NA,once,TRBJ1-5,CASNRAGSNQPQHF,TGTGCCTCCAACCGGGCGGGGTCCAATCAGCCCCAGCATTTT
TRBV7-2,NA,NA,TRBJ2-7,CASSLELGMDEQYF,TGTGCCAGCAGCTTAGAATTAGGGATGGACGAGCAGTACTTC
TRBV7-2,TRBD1,NA,TRBJ2-7,CASSNRQGAGEQYF,TGTGCCAGCAGCAACAGACAGGGGGCAGGGGAGCAGTACTTC
TRBV6-2/TRBV6-3,NA,NA,TRBJ2-7,CASSSGQTYEQYF,TGTGCCAGCAGTTCGGGACAAACCTACGAGCAGTACTTC
TRBV28,TRBD2,NA,TRBJ2-7,CASSLYSSGNNEQYF,TGTGCCAGCAGTTTATACTCCAGCGGGAACAACGAGCAGTACTTC
TRBV5-6,TRBD1,NA,TRBJ1-1,CASSSTGVDTEAFF,TGTGCCAGCAGCTCTACAGGGGTGGACACTGAAGCTTTCTTT
TRBV9,NA,few,TRBJ1-2,CASSVGSGRSGYGYTF,TGTGCCAGCAGCGTAGGTTCGGGGCGGTCGGGCTATGGCTACACCTTC
TRBV19,NA,once,TRBJ1-5,CASSIMQQGSQPQHF,TGTGCCAGTAGTATCATGCAACAGGGAAGCCAGCCCCAGCATTTT
TRBV6-5,NA,NA,TRBJ1-1,CASRPTVNTEAFF,TGTGCCAGCAGGCCGACAGTGAACACTGAAGCTTTCTTT
TRBV4-2,NA,NA,TRBJ1-4,CASSQVTNEKLFF,TGTGCCAGCAGCCAAGTAACTAATGAAAAACTGTTTTTT
TRBV6-5,NA,NA,TRBJ2-7,CASASSSSYEQYF,TGTGCCAGCGCCTCCTCAAGCTCCTACGAGCAGTACTTC
TRBV19,TRBD1,NA,TRBJ1-5,CASTTLDRALFHQPQHF,TGTGCCAGTACCACCCTAGACAGGGCCCTCTTCCATCAGCCCCAGCATTTT
TRBV28,TRBD1,once,TRBJ2-1,CASSPPTGRNEQFF,TGTGCCAGCAGTCCCCCGACAGGGCGGAATGAGCAGTTCTTC
TRBV3-1/TRBV3-2,NA,NA,TRBJ2-7,CASSQRTGMGLGEQYF,TGTGCCAGCAGCCAAAGGACGGGAATGGGGTTAGGCGAGCAGTACTTC
TRBV7-8,NA,NA,TRBJ1-6,CASSLGGTLGSPLHF,TGTGCCAGCAGCTTAGGGGGGACGCTCGGTTCACCCCTCCACTTT
TRBV10-1,NA,NA,TRBJ2-1,CASRGTDSYNEQFF,TGCGCCAGCAGGGGAACAGACTCCTACAATGAGCAGTTCTTC
TRBV7-9,NA,NA,TRBJ2-7,CASSRIMTATYEQYF,TGTGCCAGCAGCCGAATAATGACAGCCACCTACGAGCAGTACTTC
TRBV30,TRBD1,NA,TRBJ2-7,CAWSSGTGGSSLHEQYF,TGTGCCTGGAGCTCCGGGACAGGGGGCTCCAGCCTCCACGAGCAGTACTTC
TRBV4-3,NA,NA,TRBJ1-1,CASSGQYTEAFF,TGCGCCAGCAGCGGGCAGTACACTGAAGCTTTCTTT
TRBV5-3,NA,NA,TRBJ2-3,CARSYRRDTQYF,TGTGCCAGAAGCTACAGGAGAGATACGCAGTATTTT
TRBV10-3,TRBD2,NA,TRBJ2-1,CAISSPGTSGTNEQFF,TGTGCCATCAGTTCCCCCGGGACTAGCGGGACCAATGAGCAGTTCTTC
TRBV19,TRBD1,NA,TRBJ1-2,CASRPDRRYYGYTF,TGTGCCAGTAGACCGGACAGGAGGTACTATGGCTACACCTTC
TRBV27,TRBD2,NA,TRBJ2-1,CASGRLAGFNEQFF,TGTGCCAGCGGGAGACTAGCGGGCTTCAATGAGCAGTTCTTC
TRBV3-1/TRBV3-2,NA,once,TRBJ1-1,CASSQGQTYTEAFF,TGTGCCAGCAGCCAAGGACAGACATACACTGAAGCTTTCTTT
TRBV7-8,NA,NA,TRBJ1-6,CASSPLRQENSPLHF,TGTGCCAGCAGCCCCTTGCGGCAGGAGAATTCACCCCTCCACTTT
TRBV6-5,NA,NA,TRBJ2-7,CASSYTGRNYEQYF,TGTGCCAGCAGTTATACGGGACGGAACTACGAGCAGTACTTC
TRBV7-9,NA,once,TRBJ1-1,CASSLGLDTEAFF,TGTGCCAGCAGCTTAGGTTTAGACACTGAAGCTTTCTTT
TRBV6-5,NA,once,TRBJ2-3,CASSWSRGSTDTQYF,TGTGCCAGCAGCTGGTCGAGGGGAAGCACAGATACGCAGTATTTT
TRBV3-1/TRBV3-2,NA,NA,TRBJ1-3,CASSQQGLGTIYF,TGTGCCAGCAGCCAACAGGGACTTGGCACCATATATTTT
TRBV7-8,NA,NA,TRBJ1-6,CASTGTVNSPLHF,TGTGCCAGCACCGGGACGGTCAATTCACCCCTCCACTTT
TRBV11-2,TRBD2,NA,TRBJ2-5,CASTFRGRADGETQYF,TGTGCCAGCACCTTTCGGGGGAGGGCTGACGGGGAGACCCAGTACTTC
TRBV2,NA,NA,TRBJ1-6,CASRSGPSPLHF,TGTGCCAGCAGGTCCGGGCCTTCACCCCTCCACTTT